Listed below are T cell receptor beta chains from one sample, sequenced in a study of blood T cell repertoires in COVID-19. The protocol was immunoSEQ multiplex PCR, while the TCRdb copy is restricted to in-frame clones and leaves out a portion. The sample lists 220,000 or so clones; about 83% were seen once. Sequences were obtained from PBMCs or T cells enriched from blood (not recorded which). Source of these receptors: a woman between 35 and 50 years old who had recovered from COVID-19. Each CDR3 is given with its conserved first and last residue. A D gene is named only where the DNA matches it firmly. A row's size may be missing; if present it is once, few, many or a size class.

12 | - | TRBJ1-6 | TRBV11-1 | - | TGTGCCAGCAGCCTATCCGATTCACCCCTCCACTTT | CASSLSDSPLHF
14 | - | TRBJ1-6 | TRBV20-1 | - | TGCAGTGCTAGTTTGCAGGGGCGCGGTTCACCCCTCCACTTT | CSASLQGRGSPLHF
14 | - | TRBJ2-2 | TRBV5-4 | - | TGTGCCAGCAGCCCCGGGACGAACACCGGGGAGCTGTTTTTT | CASSPGTNTGELFF
17 | - | TRBJ2-3 | TRBV2 | - | TGTGCCAGCAGTGAAGCGGAGGCGGGAAAGTTCATAGATACGCAGTATTTT | CASSEAEAGKFIDTQYF
12 | TRBD1 | TRBJ1-2 | TRBV5-4 | few | TGTGCCAGCAGCGGGGACAGCCATGGCTACACCTTC | CASSGDSHGYTF
13 | TRBD1 | TRBJ1-2 | TRBV12-5 | - | TGTGCTAGTGGACCGGGACAGGGTTATGGCTACACCTTC | CASGPGQGYGYTF
15 | - | TRBJ2-2 | TRBV7-8 | - | TGTGCCAGCCAGAAGCGGGTTGAGTATCTCGGGGAGCTGTTTTTT | CASQKRVEYLGELFF
15 | - | TRBJ2-3 | TRBV13 | few | TGTGCCAGCTCGACCCGACAGGAAGGCACAGATACGCAGTATTTT | CASSTRQEGTDTQYF
14 | - | TRBJ2-3 | TRBV10-3 | - | TGTGCCATCAGTGAGTCAACAGGGAGAGATACGCAGTATTTT | CAISESTGRDTQYF
18 | - | TRBJ2-3 | TRBV21-1 | - | TGTGCCAGCAGCAAACTTAACGCCGGGACTAGGACCACAGATACGCAGTATTTT | CASSKLNAGTRTTDTQYF
12 | - | TRBJ2-1 | TRBV7-8 | few | TGTGCCAGCAGCCCCCCCAGGGCTGAGCAGTTCTTC | CASSPPRAEQFF
15 | - | TRBJ2-3 | TRBV7-2 | once | TGTGCCAGCAGCCCCCTGAGGCGGGGCACAGATACGCAGTATTTT | CASSPLRRGTDTQYF
14 | - | TRBJ1-1 | TRBV7-2 | - | TGTGCCAGCAGCTTAACCAGGGTATACACTGAAGCTTTCTTT | CASSLTRVYTEAFF
16 | - | TRBJ2-2 | TRBV3-1/TRBV3-2 | - | TGTGCCAGCAGCTCAAGTGTGGGGGGGCAAACCGGGGAGCTGTTTTTT | CASSSSVGGQTGELFF
16 | TRBD2 | TRBJ2-3 | TRBV7-9 | once | TGTGCCAGCAGCTTCCAGACTAGCGACCGCACAGATACGCAGTATTTT | CASSFQTSDRTDTQYF
14 | TRBD1 | TRBJ1-4 | TRBV5-4 | - | TGTGCCAGCAGCAGTCGGACAGGGGAAGAAAAACTGTTTTTT | CASSSRTGEEKLFF
18 | TRBD1 | TRBJ1-5 | TRBV23-1 | once | TGCGCCAGCAGTTCCCGGGACAGAAGTGTCGGTAGCAATCAGCCCCAGCATTTT | CASSSRDRSVGSNQPQHF
15 | - | TRBJ1-2 | TRBV5-4 | - | TGTGCCAGCAGCTTACGTACCACAGGGACGGAAGGCTACACCTTC | CASSLRTTGTEGYTF
19 | TRBD2 | TRBJ2-3 | TRBV5-1 | - | TGCGCCAGCAGCTTGACGGAGGCAGCGGCGGGAGAGGGTGCGGATACGCAGTATTTT | CASSLTEAAAGEGADTQYF
12 | - | TRBJ2-1 | TRBV10-3 | once | TGTGCCACCGGACTGGATCGAGATGAGCAGTTCTTC | CATGLDRDEQFF
16 | - | TRBJ1-2 | TRBV7-5 | - | TGTGCCAGAAGCTTAGACAGGATCCTCTTTTCCTATGGCTACACCTTC | CARSLDRILFSYGYTF
15 | TRBD2 | TRBJ2-1 | TRBV3-1/TRBV3-2 | - | TGTGCCAGCAGCCAATCGACTAGCAGCAACAATGAGCAGTTCTTC | CASSQSTSSNNEQFF
16 | - | TRBJ1-6 | TRBV3-1/TRBV3-2 | - | TGTGCCAGCAGCCCAGGGGCGAACTCCTATAATTCACCCCTCCACTTT | CASSPGANSYNSPLHF
13 | - | TRBJ1-3 | TRBV11-2 | - | TGTGCCAGCAGCTTAGCCGGGCGGGAATCCGTATATTTT | CASSLAGRESVYF
15 | - | TRBJ2-3 | TRBV5-4 | - | TGTGCCAGCAGCTTTAGCGGTACTAGCACAGATACGCAGTATTTT | CASSFSGTSTDTQYF
17 | TRBD1 | TRBJ1-2 | TRBV3-1/TRBV3-2 | - | TGTGCCAGCAGCCAACCCCTAGGACAGACAGGGGACAATGGCTACACCTTC | CASSQPLGQTGDNGYTF
15 | - | TRBJ1-5 | TRBV18 | - | TGTGCCAGCTCACCCGACAGTAATAGCAATCAGCCCCAGCATTTT | CASSPDSNSNQPQHF
15 | TRBD1 | TRBJ1-2 | TRBV6-1 | - | TGTGCCAGCAGTACCCCCGACAGGGTCAACTATGGCTACACCTTC | CASSTPDRVNYGYTF
14 | - | TRBJ2-2 | TRBV7-2 | - | TGTGCCAGCAGCTTAGAGGGGTACACCGGGGAGCTGTTTTTT | CASSLEGYTGELFF
15 | - | TRBJ2-1 | TRBV6-4 | - | TGTGCCAGCAAATACCGGGACTCGAGGGAATATGAGCAGTTCTTC | CASKYRDSREYEQFF
14 | - | TRBJ1-1 | TRBV27 | - | TGTGCCAGCAAAGTGTACAGTTTTTACACTGAAGCTTTCTTT | CASKVYSFYTEAFF
14 | TRBD1 | TRBJ1-1 | TRBV18 | - | TGTGCCAGCTCGAGGGGACAGGGGAACACTGAAGCTTTCTTT | CASSRGQGNTEAFF
13 | TRBD1 | TRBJ2-5 | TRBV7-9 | few | TGTGCCAGCAGCGATAGACAGGGCGAGACCCAGTACTTC | CASSDRQGETQYF
12 | - | TRBJ2-1 | TRBV12-3/TRBV12-4 | - | TGTGCCAGCACCATGGACTCGAATGAGCAGTTCTTC | CASTMDSNEQFF
12 | - | TRBJ2-7 | TRBV30 | - | TGTGCCTGGGACCCGGGCTCCTACGAGCAGTACTTC | CAWDPGSYEQYF
15 | TRBD1 | TRBJ2-2 | TRBV19 | - | TGTGCCAGTAGTAGGACAGGGGGCAACACCGGGGAGCTGTTTTTT | CASSRTGGNTGELFF
19 | TRBD1 | TRBJ1-6 | TRBV28 | - | TGTGCCAGCAGTCCTCACTGGACAGGGCCAAGCTCCTATAATTCACCCCTCCACTTT | CASSPHWTGPSSYNSPLHF
15 | TRBD1 | TRBJ1-2 | TRBV11-2 | - | TGTGCCAGCACAGGGATCCGGGACAGTTCCTATGGCTACACCTTC | CASTGIRDSSYGYTF
13 | - | TRBJ2-5 | TRBV14 | - | TGTGCCAGCAGCCTTGGATACCCAGGGACCCAGTACTTC | CASSLGYPGTQYF